One and the same sample provided the 3 T cell receptor beta chains below, sequenced in a study of cytomegalovirus exposure and HLA in healthy donors. TCRdb keeps only in-frame clones here, not all; method: immunoSEQ multiplex PCR. This table holds 150,000 to 200,000 clones, 84% found once. Sequencing used PBMCs. These receptors came from a man between 18 and 29 years old in good health and CMV-seropositive.

The genes are TRBV27 and TRBJ2-2; possibly TRBD2 for D (5 bases). Germline CDR1 reads MNHEY; CDR2 reads SMNVEV (reference sequence). V lost 6 bases, J lost 5 bases, and 10 bases lay in between. The CDR3 consists of 13 residues. CDR3 DNA sequence: TGTGCCAGCAGATGGGGAGATACCGGGGAGCTGTTTTTT. As protein: CASRWGDTGELFF.

This clone appeared once. The chain couples TRBV5-1 to TRBJ1-3; D is ambiguous. V was pared by 3 bases and J by 0 bases, with 7 bases between. CDR1 is SGHRS, CDR2 YFSETQ, per germline. There are 14 residues in the CDR3. The CDR3 DNA reads as TGCGCCAGCAGCTCGGCAGGCTCTGGAAACACCATATATTTT. It translates to CASSSAGSGNTIYF.

This clone appeared once. A much larger clone differs from this one at a single base, so this may be a read error. V and J are TRBV6-5 and TRBJ2-3, with TRBD1 identical over 7 bases. Unmatched junction bases numbered 1, after V lost 5 bases and J lost 8 bases. This CDR3 is built from 11 residues. Germline CDR1 MNHEY, CDR2 SVGAGI. CDR3 in amino acids: CASSPGGTQYF. The CDR3 coding sequence is TGTGCCAGCAGTCCAGGGGGTACGCAGTATTTT.